This T cell receptor beta chain was captured by sequencing in a study of OX40 agonist ivuxolimab in advanced cancers. Study context: Clinicians treated patients with ivuxolimab, an agonistic anti-OX40 (CD134) antibody. Under the entry rules, prior anti-PD-1, anti-PD-L1 or anti-CTLA-4 therapy was allowed, and about 40% had some. Two cutaneous melanoma patients and one hepatocellular carcinoma patient, three in all, had partial responses.

TCRdb keeps only in-frame clones here, not all; method: immunoSEQ multiplex PCR. The profile covers roughly 64,000 clones, with roughly 89% appearing a single time and roughly 0.77% taken by the ten largest. CDR1 MNHEY and CDR2 SVGAGI come from the germline V gene. The V and J ends lost 5 bases and 9 bases, in that order; junction bases with no gene match: 1. This CDR3 is built from 12 residues. This specimen consisted of CD4+ or CD8+ T cells sorted from blood, obtained in a trial of the OX40 agonist ivuxolimab. This sequence was found in an adult with an advanced solid tumor such as melanoma, head and neck, liver or kidney cancer. The rearrangement links TRBV6-5 to TRBJ2-1, with 10 bases identical to TRBD1. In DNA form, the CDR3 reads TGTGCCAGCAGTCGACAGGGGGCTGAGCAGTTCTTC. It codes for CASSRQGAEQFF.